Below, 25 T cell receptor beta chains from the same sample are listed, as sequenced in a study of CD8 T cells in ankylosing spondylitis. A single record per CDR3 protein comes from TCRdb applying MiXCR to the 5' RACE reads. The sample has under 450,000 distinct CDR3 sequences, about 20% seen once; the top ten hold 13%. The sample consisted of blood, either unsorted or a sorted T cell fraction (not recorded which). The receptors were gathered from a male donor with ankylosing spondylitis or in good health (not recorded which).

The rearrangement links TRBV4-1 to TRBJ1-6; TRBD1 matches at 7 bases. CDR1 is MGHRA and CDR2 is YSYEKL in the germline V gene. The length of the CDR3 is 14 residues. Germline trimming cut 5 bases from V and 8 bases from J; bases unmatched to any gene: 6. The CDR3 reads CASSEGTDYSPLHF. Here the CDR3 DNA reads TGCGCCAGCAGCGAAGGGACAGACTATTCACCCCTCCACTTT.

The chain has TRBV7-9 and TRBJ2-2, with D possibly TRBD2 on 5 matching bases. The germline V gene encodes CDR1 SEHNR and CDR2 FQNEAQ (reference sequence). Trimming pared 6 bases from V and 1 base from J, leaving 12 bases between. CDR3 length: 15 residues. The DNA for the CDR3 is TGTGCCAGCAGGGGTCAGACTATGAACACCGGGGAGCTGTTTTTT. Protein sequence: CASRGQTMNTGELFF.

V is TRBV12-3 or TRBV12-4 and J is TRBJ2-5, with TRBD1 as a possible D gene (6 bases). Trimming left V 6 bases short and J 3 bases short, with 11 bases between. The CDR3 extends over 13 amino acids. CDR3 loop: CASRDRPEETQYF. The CDR3 nucleotides read TGTGCCAGCAGAGACAGGCCCGAAGAGACCCAGTACTTC.

The genes are TRBV10-2 and TRBJ2-1; TRBD2 matches 10 bases. From germline, CDR1 is WSHSY and CDR2 SAAADI. The CDR3 totals 14 residues. V shed 5 bases, J shed 7 bases, and the junction held 5 bases outside the gene matches. Written as DNA, the CDR3 is TGCGCCAGCAGTCTAGCGGGGGACAGGAATGAGCAGTTCTTC. It specifies CASSLAGDRNEQFF.

Many counts were recorded for this clonotype. This chain uses TRBV29-1 with TRBJ2-7; 7 bases fit TRBD1. Germline V gene sequence: CDR1 SQVTM, CDR2 ANQGSEA. The CDR3 loop spans 11 amino acids. The ends lost 4 bases at V and 3 bases at J; junction bases unmatched: 0. The chain's CDR3 is CSVGDSYEQYF. CDR3 DNA: TGCAGCGTTGGGGACAGCTACGAGCAGTACTTC.

There are a few counts of this clonotype. This chain uses TRBV7-9 with TRBJ2-5; either TRBD1 or TRBD2 may fit D (5 bases each). V lost 7 bases and J lost 5, with 14 bases in between. The CDR3 is made up of 13 amino acids. Germline CDR1 and CDR2: SEHNR and FQNEAQ (reference sequence). Here the CDR3 reads CASMLEGHETQYF. In DNA, the CDR3 is TGTGCCAGCATGTTAGAGGGGCATGAGACCCAGTACTTC.

This clonotype was picked up a small number of times. The rearrangement joins TRBV12-3 or TRBV12-4 to TRBJ2-4, with a tentative D call TRBD2 (5 bases). The CDR3 extends over 13 amino acids. Trimming cost V 6 bases and J 4 bases, with 10 bases left between them. The chain's CDR3 is CASSGNSKNIQYF. CDR3 DNA sequence: TGTGCCAGCAGCGGGAACAGTAAAAACATTCAGTACTTC.

This clonotype occurred a few times. The V and J genes are TRBV20-1 and TRBJ2-7; 9 nucleotides align to TRBD1. Trimming removed 4 bases from V and 6 bases from J; junction bases left unmatched: 13. The CDR3 is made up of 15 amino acids. The germline V gene encodes CDR1 DFQATT and CDR2 SNEGSKA (reference sequence). The chain's CDR3 is CSATVAGTGYREQYF. DNA of the CDR3: TGCAGTGCTACCGTTGCCGGGACAGGGTATCGCGAGCAGTACTTC.

The genes are TRBV10-3 and TRBJ2-1, with D unresolved. V lost 7 bases and J 4 bases, leaving 11 bases between the germline ends. This CDR3 is built from 13 residues. Germline V gene sequence: CDR1 ENHRY, CDR2 SYGVKD. CDR3 DNA: TGTGCCATCATTCATGACCTGTACAATGAGCAGTTCTTC. Translation gives CAIIHDLYNEQFF.

V is TRBV30 and J is TRBJ1-1; tentatively, D is TRBD1 (5 bases). V dropped 0 bases and J dropped 5 bases, with 10 bases sitting between them. This CDR3 has 13 residues. The germline gives CDR1 GTSNPN, CDR2 SVGIG (reference sequence). The CDR3 DNA reads as TGTGCCTGGAGTGTATGGGGGGGAACTGAAGCTTTCTTT. Translating gives CAWSVWGGTEAFF.

Only one count was recorded for this clonotype. The chain couples TRBV7-6 to TRBJ2-1, with D possibly being TRBD1 or TRBD2 (5 bases each). The V end lost 5 bases, the J end lost 10 bases, and 15 bases lay between the germline ends. The CDR3 totals 13 residues. Germline CDR1 and CDR2: SGHVS and FNYEAQ. Here the CDR3 reads CASSSIREGEQFF. CDR3 nucleotide sequence: TGTGCCAGCAGCAGTATTCGAGAGGGGGAGCAGTTCTTC.

The CDR3 DNA follows: TGTGCCAGCAGTTTAGGTGGGGGGCTGGGGGAGACCCAGTACTTC. It codes for CASSLGGGLGETQYF. V and J are TRBV12-3 or TRBV12-4 and TRBJ2-5, with D perhaps given as TRBD1 or TRBD2 (6 bases each). Trimming shortened V by 1 base and J by 5 bases, and 14 bases separated the two germline ends. This CDR3 spans 15 amino acids.

There are a few counts of this clonotype. V usage is TRBV4-2 and J usage is TRBJ2-2; TRBD2 is a possible D gene (6 bases). Germline CDR1 LGHNA, CDR2 YNFKEQ. This CDR3 region has 17 residues. Deletions cut 1 base from V and 4 bases from J, with 16 bases between. In DNA form, the CDR3 reads TGTGCCAGCAGCCAAGGGGAGCGGGTCCGGAGCACCGGGGAGCTGTTTTTT. It translates to CASSQGERVRSTGELFF.

This clonotype appeared a few times. The chain has TRBV3-1 and TRBJ2-1; D gene uncertain. The ends were cut back, 0 bases at V and 2 bases at J, with 14 bases in the middle. The germline gives CDR1 LGHDT, CDR2 YNNKEL (reference sequence). The CDR3 runs to 17 residues. The CDR3 is CASSQDHLGIAYNEQFF. In DNA form, the CDR3 reads TGTGCCAGCAGCCAAGATCATTTGGGGATCGCCTACAATGAGCAGTTCTTC.

This CDR3 reads CASSYSLAYEQFF. The CDR3 coding sequence is TGTGCCAGCAGTTACTCGCTAGCCTATGAGCAGTTCTTC. This chain links TRBV6-2 or TRBV6-3 with TRBJ2-1, with D perhaps matching TRBD2 (5 bases). The germline gives CDR1 MNHEY, CDR2 SVGEGT. V was shortened by 0 bases and J by 8 bases, with 8 bases between the two germline ends. This CDR3 has 13 amino acids.

This clonotype has a handful of counts. This chain joins TRBV3-1 and TRBJ2-1; 8 nucleotides agree with TRBD1. Germline CDR1 is LGHDT and CDR2 is YNNKEL (reference sequence). J gave up 7 bases and V 0 bases, and 8 bases lay outside the gene matches. The CDR3 extends over 16 amino acids. CDR3 DNA sequence: TGTGCCAGCAGCCAAGAGTGGGCAGGGGGCATGAATGAGCAGTTCTTC. This translates into CASSQEWAGGMNEQFF.

V usage is TRBV12-3 or TRBV12-4 and J usage is TRBJ2-3; 8 nucleotides align to TRBD1. Trimming removed 4 bases from V and 1 base from J; junction bases left unmatched: 7. CDR3 size: 16 residues. CDR3 loop: CASSSNRGEGTDTQYF. The DNA for the CDR3 is TGTGCCAGCAGTTCAAACAGGGGGGAGGGCACAGATACGCAGTATTTT.

The table lists this clonotype with a few counts. V gene TRBV4-1 combines with J gene TRBJ2-5; 8 bases fit TRBD2. J lost 2 bases, V lost 4 bases, and 6 bases had no gene match. The CDR3 has 15 residues. Germline CDR1 and CDR2: MGHRA and YSYEKL. CDR3 in amino acids: CASSLSAGVQETQYF. The CDR3 nucleotides are TGCGCCAGCAGCCTCTCAGCGGGGGTTCAAGAGACCCAGTACTTC.

This clonotype appeared a few times. This sequence joins TRBV12-3 or TRBV12-4 and TRBJ2-7, with D maybe TRBD1 (6 bases). Trimming shortened V by 4 bases and J by 5 bases, and 15 bases separated the two germline ends. The CDR3 loop spans 14 amino acids. The CDR3: CASSSPDRPNEQYF. Here the CDR3 DNA reads TGTGCCAGCAGTTCACCCGACAGGCCCAACGAGCAGTACTTC.

This sequence joins TRBV3-1 and TRBJ2-7; TRBD1 is a possible D gene (5 bases). The V end was cut by 4 bases, the J end by 5 bases, with 15 bases between. CDR3 length equals 14 residues. Germline values: CDR1 LGHDT, CDR2 YNNKEL (reference sequence). For the CDR3, the DNA is TGTGCCAGCAGCCTGATGATGGGGCTGGACGAGCAGTACTTC. The encoded protein is CASSLMMGLDEQYF.

CDR3 in DNA: TGTGCCAGCAGTTTAACTGGGTGGGTAGGGTACGAGCAGTACTTC. Translation gives CASSLTGWVGYEQYF. The chain is built from TRBV27 and TRBJ2-7; D is ambiguous. Trimming took 2 bases from V and 4 from J, leaving 15 bases between them. CDR1 is MNHEY and CDR2 is SMNVEV in the germline V gene (reference sequence). This CDR3 is built from 15 residues.

This chain joins TRBV2 and TRBJ2-7, with TRBD1 matching over 9 bases. V gave up 6 bases and J gave up 5 bases; unmatched junction bases: 11. The germline V gene has CDR1 SNHLY and CDR2 FYNNEI. CDR3 size: 15 residues. The CDR3 sequence is CASSNRDREVNEQYF. The CDR3 DNA reads TGTGCCAGCAGCAACCGGGACAGGGAGGTTAACGAGCAGTACTTC.

This clonotype was observed a handful of times. The chain joins TRBV20-1 to TRBJ2-7; D could derive from TRBD1 or TRBD2 (6 bases each). In germline, CDR1 is DFQATT, CDR2 SNEGSKA (reference sequence). This CDR3 contains 14 residues. V dropped 1 base and J dropped 2 bases, with 12 bases sitting between them. The CDR3 protein is CSARVGGPPYEQYF. CDR3 DNA sequence: TGCAGTGCTAGAGTAGGGGGGCCACCCTACGAGCAGTACTTC.

The genes are TRBV11-2 and TRBJ2-5; 7 bases fit TRBD1. V lost 5 bases, J lost 5 bases, and 11 bases stayed unmatched. CDR1 SGHAT and CDR2 FQNNGV come from the germline V gene. This CDR3 comprises 15 residues. CDR3 amino acids: CASSLGQVETETQYF. The CDR3, as DNA: TGTGCCAGCAGCCTTGGACAGGTCGAGACGGAGACCCAGTACTTC.

This clonotype appeared a few times. The rearrangement joins TRBV29-1 to TRBJ2-7; tentatively, D is TRBD2 (6 bases). Germline CDR1 and CDR2: SQVTM and ANQGSEA. V was pared by 3 bases and J by 5 bases, with 11 bases between. The CDR3 is 12 residues long. The CDR3 loop reads CSVDWRGNEQYF. CDR3 DNA sequence: TGCAGCGTTGATTGGCGGGGAAACGAGCAGTACTTC.